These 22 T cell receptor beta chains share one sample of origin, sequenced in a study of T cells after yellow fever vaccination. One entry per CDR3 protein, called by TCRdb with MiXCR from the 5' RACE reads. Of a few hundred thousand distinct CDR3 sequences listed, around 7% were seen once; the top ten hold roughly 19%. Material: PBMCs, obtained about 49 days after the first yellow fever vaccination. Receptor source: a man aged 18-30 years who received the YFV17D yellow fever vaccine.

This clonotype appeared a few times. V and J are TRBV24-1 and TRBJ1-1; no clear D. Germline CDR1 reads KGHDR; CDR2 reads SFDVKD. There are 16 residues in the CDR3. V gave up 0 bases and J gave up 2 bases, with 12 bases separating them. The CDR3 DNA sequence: TGTGCCACCAGTGATTTGTTGCGGACCAATAACACTGAAGCTTTCTTT. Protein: CATSDLLRTNNTEAFF.

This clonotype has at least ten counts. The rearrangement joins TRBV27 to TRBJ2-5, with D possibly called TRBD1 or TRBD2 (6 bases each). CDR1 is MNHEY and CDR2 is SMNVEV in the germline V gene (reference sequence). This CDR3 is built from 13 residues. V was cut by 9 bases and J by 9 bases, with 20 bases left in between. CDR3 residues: CASGGWGAGAQYF. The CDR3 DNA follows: TGTGCCAGTGGAGGGTGGGGGGCTGGGGCCCAGTACTTC.

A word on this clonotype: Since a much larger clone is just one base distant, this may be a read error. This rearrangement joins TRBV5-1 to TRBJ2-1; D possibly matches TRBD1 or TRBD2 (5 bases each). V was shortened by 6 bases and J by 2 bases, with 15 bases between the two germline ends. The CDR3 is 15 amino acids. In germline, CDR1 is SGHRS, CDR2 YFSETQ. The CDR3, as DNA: TGCGCCAGCATCTTCCGCCAGGGAGCCTACAATGAGCAGTTCTTC. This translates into CASIFRQGAYNEQFF.

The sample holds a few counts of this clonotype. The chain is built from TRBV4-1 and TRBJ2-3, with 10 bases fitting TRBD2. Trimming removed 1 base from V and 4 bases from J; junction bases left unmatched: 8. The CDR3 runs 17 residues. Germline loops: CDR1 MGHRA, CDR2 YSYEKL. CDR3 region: CASSQVPAGGQSDTQYF. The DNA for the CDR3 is TGCGCCAGCAGCCAAGTCCCAGCGGGGGGGCAGTCAGATACGCAGTATTTT.

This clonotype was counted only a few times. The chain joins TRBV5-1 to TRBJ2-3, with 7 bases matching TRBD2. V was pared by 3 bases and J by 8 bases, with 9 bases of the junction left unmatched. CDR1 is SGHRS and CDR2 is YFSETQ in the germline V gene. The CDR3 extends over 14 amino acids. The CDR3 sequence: CASSSGLEFGTQYF. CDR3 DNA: TGCGCCAGCAGCTCAGGACTAGAGTTTGGTACGCAGTATTTT.

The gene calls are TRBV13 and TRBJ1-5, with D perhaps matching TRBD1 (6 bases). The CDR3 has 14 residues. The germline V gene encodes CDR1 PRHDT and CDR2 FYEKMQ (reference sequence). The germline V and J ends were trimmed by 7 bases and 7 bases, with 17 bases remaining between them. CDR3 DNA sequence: TGTGCCAGCATGGTACGGGGGGCAGGGCAGCCCCAGCATTTT. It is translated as CASMVRGAGQPQHF.

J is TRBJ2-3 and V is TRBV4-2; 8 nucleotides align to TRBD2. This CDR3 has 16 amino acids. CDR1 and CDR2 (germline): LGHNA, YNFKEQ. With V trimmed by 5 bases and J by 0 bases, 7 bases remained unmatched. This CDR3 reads CASSSELAASTDTQYF. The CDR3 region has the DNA TGTGCCAGCAGCAGCGAACTAGCGGCTAGCACAGATACGCAGTATTTT.

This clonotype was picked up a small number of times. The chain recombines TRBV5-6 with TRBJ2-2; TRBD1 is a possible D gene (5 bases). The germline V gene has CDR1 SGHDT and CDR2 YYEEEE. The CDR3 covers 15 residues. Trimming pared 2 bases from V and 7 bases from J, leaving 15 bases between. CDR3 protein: CASSFGSGSNGELFF. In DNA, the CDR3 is TGTGCCAGCAGCTTTGGTTCAGGGTCAAACGGGGAGCTGTTTTTT.

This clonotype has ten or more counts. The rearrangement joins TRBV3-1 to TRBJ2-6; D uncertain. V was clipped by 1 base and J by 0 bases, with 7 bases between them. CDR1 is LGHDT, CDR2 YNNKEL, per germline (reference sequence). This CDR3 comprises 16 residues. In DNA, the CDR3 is TGTGCCAGCAGCCAAGGCGTGGCCTCTGGGGCCAACGTCCTGACTTTC. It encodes CASSQGVASGANVLTF.

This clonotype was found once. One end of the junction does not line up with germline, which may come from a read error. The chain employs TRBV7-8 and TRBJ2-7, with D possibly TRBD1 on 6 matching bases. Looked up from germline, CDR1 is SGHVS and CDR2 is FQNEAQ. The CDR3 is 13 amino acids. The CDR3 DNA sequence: TGTACCAGCAGCCGGGGACAATCCTACGAGCAGTACTTC. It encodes CTSSRGQSYEQYF.

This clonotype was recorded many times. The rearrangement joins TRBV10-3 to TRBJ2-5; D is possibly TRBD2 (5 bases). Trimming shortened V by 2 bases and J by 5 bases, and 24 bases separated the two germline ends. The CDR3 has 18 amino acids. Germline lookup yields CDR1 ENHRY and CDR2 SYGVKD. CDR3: CAISENTLEEESRETQYF. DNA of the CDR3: TGTGCCATCAGTGAGAACACCCTGGAGGAGGAGAGTCGGGAGACCCAGTACTTC.

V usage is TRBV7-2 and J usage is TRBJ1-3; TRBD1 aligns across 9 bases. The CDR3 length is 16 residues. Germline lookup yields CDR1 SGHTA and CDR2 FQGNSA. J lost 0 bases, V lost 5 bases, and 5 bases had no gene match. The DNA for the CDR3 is TGTGCCAGCAGCCTAACAGGGGGCGCCTCTGGAAACACCATATATTTT. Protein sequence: CASSLTGGASGNTIYF.

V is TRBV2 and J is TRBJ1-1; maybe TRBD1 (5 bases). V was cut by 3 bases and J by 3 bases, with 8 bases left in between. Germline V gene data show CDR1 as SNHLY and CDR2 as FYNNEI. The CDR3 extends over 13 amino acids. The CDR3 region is CASSDRVYTEAFF. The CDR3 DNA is TGTGCCAGCAGTGACAGGGTTTACACTGAAGCTTTCTTT. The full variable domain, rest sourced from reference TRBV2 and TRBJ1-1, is EPEVTQTPSHQVTQMGQEVILRCVPISNHLYFYWYRQILGQKVEFLVSFYNNEISEKSEIFDDQFSVERPDGSNFTLKIRSTKLEDSAMYFCASSDRVYTEAFFGQGTRLTVV.

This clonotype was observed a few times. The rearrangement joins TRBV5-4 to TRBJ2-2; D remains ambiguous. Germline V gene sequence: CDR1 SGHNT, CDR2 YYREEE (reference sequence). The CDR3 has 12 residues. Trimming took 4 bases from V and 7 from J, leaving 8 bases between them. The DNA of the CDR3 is TGTGCCAGCAGCCCGCCGGGCGGGGAGCTGTTTTTT. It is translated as CASSPPGGELFF. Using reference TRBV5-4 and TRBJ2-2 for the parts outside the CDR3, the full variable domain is ETGVTQSPTHLIKTRGQQVTLRCSSQSGHNTVSWYQQALGQGPQFIFQYYREEENGRGNFPPRFSGLQFPNYSSELNVNALELDDSALYLCASSPPGGELFFGEGSRLTVL.

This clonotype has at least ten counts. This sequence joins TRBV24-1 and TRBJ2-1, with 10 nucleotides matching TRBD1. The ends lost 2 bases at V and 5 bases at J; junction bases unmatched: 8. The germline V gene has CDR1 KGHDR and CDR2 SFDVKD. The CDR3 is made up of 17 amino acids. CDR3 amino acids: CATSDSSGTGAHNEQFF. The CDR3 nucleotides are TGTGCCACCAGTGATTCGTCAGGGACAGGGGCCCACAATGAGCAGTTCTTC.

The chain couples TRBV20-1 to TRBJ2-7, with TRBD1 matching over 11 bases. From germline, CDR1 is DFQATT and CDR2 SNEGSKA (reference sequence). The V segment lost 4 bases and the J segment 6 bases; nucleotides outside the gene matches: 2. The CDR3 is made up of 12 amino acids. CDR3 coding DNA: TGCAGTGCTAAAGGGACAGGGGGCGAGCAGTACGTC. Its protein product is CSAKGTGGEQYV.

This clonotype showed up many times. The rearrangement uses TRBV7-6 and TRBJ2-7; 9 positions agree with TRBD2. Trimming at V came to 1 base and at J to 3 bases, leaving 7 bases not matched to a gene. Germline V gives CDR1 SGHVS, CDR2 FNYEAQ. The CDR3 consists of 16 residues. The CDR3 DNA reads TGTGCCAGCAGCTTAGTTGGGTTAGCGGGGGACTACGAGCAGTACTTC. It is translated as CASSLVGLAGDYEQYF.

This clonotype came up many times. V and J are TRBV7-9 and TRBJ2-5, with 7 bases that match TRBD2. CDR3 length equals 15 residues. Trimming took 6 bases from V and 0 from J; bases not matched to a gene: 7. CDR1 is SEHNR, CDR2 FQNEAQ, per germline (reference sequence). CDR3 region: CASSQGLGYQETQYF. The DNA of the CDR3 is TGTGCCAGCAGTCAAGGACTAGGGTACCAAGAGACCCAGTACTTC.

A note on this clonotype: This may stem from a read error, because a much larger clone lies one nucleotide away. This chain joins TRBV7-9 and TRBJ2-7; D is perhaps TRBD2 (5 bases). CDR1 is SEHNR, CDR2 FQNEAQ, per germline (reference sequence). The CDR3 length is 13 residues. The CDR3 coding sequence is TGTGCCAGCAGCGCAGGACTTCCCTACGAGCGGTACTTC. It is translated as CASSAGLPYERYF.

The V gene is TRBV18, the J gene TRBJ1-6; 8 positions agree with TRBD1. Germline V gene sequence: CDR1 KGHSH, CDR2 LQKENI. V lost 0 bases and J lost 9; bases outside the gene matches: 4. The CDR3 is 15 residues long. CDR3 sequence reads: CASSPPQGASSPLHF. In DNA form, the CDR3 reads TGTGCCAGCTCACCACCGCAGGGGGCGAGTTCACCCCTCCACTTT.

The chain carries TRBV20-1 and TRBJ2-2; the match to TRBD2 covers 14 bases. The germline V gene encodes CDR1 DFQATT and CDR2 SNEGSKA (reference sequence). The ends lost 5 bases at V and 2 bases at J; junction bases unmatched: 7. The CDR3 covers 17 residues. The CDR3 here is CSASPGLAGGNTGELFF. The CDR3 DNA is TGCAGTGCTTCTCCTGGACTAGCGGGGGGCAACACCGGGGAGCTGTTTTTT.

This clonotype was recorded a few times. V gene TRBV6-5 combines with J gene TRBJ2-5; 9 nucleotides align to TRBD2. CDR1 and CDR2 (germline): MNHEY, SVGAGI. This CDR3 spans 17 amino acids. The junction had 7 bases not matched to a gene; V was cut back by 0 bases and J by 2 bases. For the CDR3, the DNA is TGTGCCAGCAGTTACTCAAGACTAGCGGAACTTCAAGAGACCCAGTACTTC. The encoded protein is CASSYSRLAELQETQYF.